This TCR beta chain was sequenced during a study of blood T cell dynamics during melanoma immunotherapy. Study details: Standard first-line treatment here was pembrolizumab or nivolumab plus ipilimumab in metastatic melanoma. The study, taken as a whole, reports: Unlike progressors, later disease-control patients had W3 repertoires gaining clonality or diversity.

The protocol was immunoSEQ multiplex PCR, while the TCRdb copy is restricted to in-frame clones and leaves out a portion. Among around 5,000 clones listed, 80% to 85% were seen once. Comment on this clone: The target antigen is unknown.

Specified time point: week 3, after first cycle of checkpoint inhibitor. At 12 weeks after first infusion, RECIST 1.1 defined response for most patients. No patient had earlier systemic cancer treatment, concurrent immunosuppressants, or another active cancer. The V gene end was trimmed by 3 bases and the J gene end by 7 bases; junction bases not matched to a gene: 5. Germline V CDR1 and CDR2: SGHNT, YYREEE (reference sequence). The CDR3 consists of 13 residues. This receptor was obtained from a human donor with melanoma. The chain recombines TRBV5-4 with TRBJ2-7; 9 positions match TRBD2. The specimen was blood, collected from a patient treated with checkpoint blockade. The DNA of the CDR3 is TGTGCCAGCAGCTGGGGGCTAGCGGGGGAGCAGTACTTC. Residues: CASSWGLAGEQYF.